A selection of T cell receptor beta chains follows, all from one sample in a study of CXCR3-negative and CXCR3-positive naive CD8 T cells. TCRdb re-called the 5' RACE reads and gives one entry per CDR3 protein, without DNA. The sample has 120,000 or so distinct CDR3 sequences. The sequencing input was naive CXCR3+ CD8+ T cells from blood. The receptors were sampled from a human donor in good health. Some clones in this sample may be carry-over from other donors' samples. CDR3s include the opening cysteine and the closing phenylalanine or tryptophan.

V: TRBV7-2
J: TRBJ1-5
CDR3: CASSLDPGPQPQHF

V: TRBV4-3
J: TRBJ2-6
CDR3: CASSQDVSSGANVLTF

V: TRBV28
J: TRBJ2-1
CDR3: CASSLQSGGRRQFF

V: TRBV6-5
J: TRBJ1-5
CDR3: CASSYSIAQPQHF

V: TRBV3-1
J: TRBJ2-7
CDR3: CASSQELPGTGIEQYF

V: TRBV13
J: TRBJ2-3
CDR3: CASSYGDSRDTQYF

V: TRBV7-3
J: TRBJ2-1
CDR3: CASSWGLAGVNEQFF

V: TRBV6-5
J: TRBJ1-2
CDR3: CASRGTGGLENGYTF

V: TRBV7-9
J: TRBJ1-2
CDR3: CASSDQRRTGHGYTF

V: TRBV6-1
J: TRBJ2-3
CDR3: CASSDGGIIVSDTQYF

V: TRBV28
J: TRBJ1-5
CDR3: CASSSRDFDSNQPQHF

V: TRBV18
J: TRBJ2-7
CDR3: CASSPGQPYEQYF

V: TRBV5-4
J: TRBJ2-3
CDR3: CASSSGTGGADTQYF

V: TRBV6-2/TRBV6-3
J: TRBJ2-1
CDR3: CASSYGGYNEQFF

V: TRBV29-1
J: TRBJ2-5
CDR3: CSVRQGEETQYF

V: TRBV6-5
J: TRBJ1-2
CDR3: CASSYGTSTARDGYTF